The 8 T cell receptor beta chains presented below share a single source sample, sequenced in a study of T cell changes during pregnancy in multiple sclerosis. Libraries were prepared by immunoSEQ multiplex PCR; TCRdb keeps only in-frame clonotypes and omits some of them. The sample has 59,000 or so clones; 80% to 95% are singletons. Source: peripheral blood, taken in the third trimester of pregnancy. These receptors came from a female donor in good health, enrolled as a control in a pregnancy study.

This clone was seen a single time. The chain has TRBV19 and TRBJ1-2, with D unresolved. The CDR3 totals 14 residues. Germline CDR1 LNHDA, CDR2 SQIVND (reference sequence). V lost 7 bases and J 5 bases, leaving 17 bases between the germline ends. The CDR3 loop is CASTARGVTYGYTF. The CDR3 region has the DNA TGTGCCAGTACCGCCCGGGGAGTGACTTATGGCTACACCTTC. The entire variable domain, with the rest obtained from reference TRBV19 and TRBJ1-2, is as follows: DGGITQSPKYLFRKEGQNVTLSCEQNLNHDAMYWYRQDPGQGLRLIYYSQIVNDFQKGDIAEGYSVSREKKESFPLTVTSAQKNPTAFYLCASTARGVTYGYTFGSGTRLTVV.

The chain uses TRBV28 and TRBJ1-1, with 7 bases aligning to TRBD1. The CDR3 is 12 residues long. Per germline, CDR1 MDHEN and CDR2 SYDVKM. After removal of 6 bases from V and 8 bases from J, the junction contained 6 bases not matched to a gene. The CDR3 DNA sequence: TGTGCCAGCAGCCGTGGGACAGCAGAAGCTTTCTTT. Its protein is CASSRGTAEAFF.

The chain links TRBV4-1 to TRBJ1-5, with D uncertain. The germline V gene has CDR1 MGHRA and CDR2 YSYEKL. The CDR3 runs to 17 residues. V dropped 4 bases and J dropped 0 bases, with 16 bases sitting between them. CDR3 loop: CASSPKTTPNSNQPQHF. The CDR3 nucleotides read TGCGCCAGCAGCCCAAAAACCACACCAAATAGCAATCAGCCCCAGCATTTT.

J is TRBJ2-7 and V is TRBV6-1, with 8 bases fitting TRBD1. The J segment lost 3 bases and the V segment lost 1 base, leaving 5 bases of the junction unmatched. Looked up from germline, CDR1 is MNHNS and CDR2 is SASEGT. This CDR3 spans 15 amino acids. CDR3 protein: CASSEEETGGYEQYF. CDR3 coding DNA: TGTGCCAGCAGTGAAGAGGAAACAGGGGGCTACGAGCAGTACTTC.

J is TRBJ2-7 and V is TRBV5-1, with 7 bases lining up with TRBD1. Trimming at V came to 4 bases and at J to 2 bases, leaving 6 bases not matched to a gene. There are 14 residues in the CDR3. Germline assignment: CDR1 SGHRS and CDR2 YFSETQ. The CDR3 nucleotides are TGCGCCAGCAGCCTGCCGGACAGGCCCTACGAGCAGTACTTC. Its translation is CASSLPDRPYEQYF.

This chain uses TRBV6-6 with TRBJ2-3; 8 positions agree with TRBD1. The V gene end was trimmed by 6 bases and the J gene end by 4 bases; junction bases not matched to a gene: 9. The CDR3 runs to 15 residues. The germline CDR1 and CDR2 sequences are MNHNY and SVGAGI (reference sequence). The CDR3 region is CASRPTDRDPDTQYF. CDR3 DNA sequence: TGTGCCAGCAGGCCTACGGACAGGGACCCAGATACGCAGTATTTT.

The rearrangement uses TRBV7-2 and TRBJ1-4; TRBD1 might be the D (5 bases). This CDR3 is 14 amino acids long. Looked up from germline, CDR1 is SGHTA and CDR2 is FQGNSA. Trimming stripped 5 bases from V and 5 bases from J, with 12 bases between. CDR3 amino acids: CASSPPPGNEKLFF. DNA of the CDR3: TGTGCCAGCAGCCCCCCTCCAGGGAATGAAAAACTGTTTTTT.

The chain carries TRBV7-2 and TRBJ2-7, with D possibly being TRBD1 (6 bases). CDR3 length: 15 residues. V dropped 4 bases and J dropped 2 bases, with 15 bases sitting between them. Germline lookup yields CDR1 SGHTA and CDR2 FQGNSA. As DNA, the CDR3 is TGTGCCAGCAGCTCTAGTGGAACAGGGCCCTACGAGCAGTACTTC. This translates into CASSSSGTGPYEQYF.